A selection of T cell receptor beta chains follows, all from one sample in a study of blood T cell repertoires in COVID-19. Data came from immunoSEQ multiplex PCR; TCRdb stores just in-frame clones and leaves some out. Among 150,000 to 200,000 clones listed, roughly 77% were seen once. The sequenced material came from PBMCs or T cells enriched from blood (not recorded which). The source is a woman between 45 and 65 years old with acute COVID-19. CDR3s include the opening cysteine and the closing phenylalanine or tryptophan. A D gene is named only where the DNA matches it firmly. Not all rows give a size; the values are once, few, many and, for expanded clones, a class.

TRBJ2-2,TRBD2,.,TRBV18,TGTGCCAGCACCACCGGGACTAGCGGGGGAGCCTCCAGGGAGCTGTTTTTT,CASTTGTSGGASRELFF
TRBJ1-2,.,.,TRBV28,TGTGCCAGCAGCTTTTACGGCCGGGGGGGCCGGGACTATGGCTACACCTTC,CASSFYGRGGRDYGYTF
TRBJ2-3,.,few,TRBV3-1/TRBV3-2,TGTGCCAGCAAGGGGGGGGCTAGCGGACCAATTAGCACAGATACGCAGTATTTT,CASKGGASGPISTDTQYF
TRBJ2-1,.,.,TRBV3-1/TRBV3-2,TGTGCCAGCAGCCAAGGCCGGGGGACGGGAAATGAGCAGTTCTTC,CASSQGRGTGNEQFF
TRBJ1-5,.,.,TRBV18,TGTGCCAGCTCACCCGGACAGAGGGGTCAGCCCCAGCATTTT,CASSPGQRGQPQHF
TRBJ2-5,TRBD1,.,TRBV4-1,TGCGCCAGCAGCCACGCCATCAACCGGGACAGGGAAGAGACCCAGTACTTC,CASSHAINRDREETQYF
TRBJ1-2,.,.,TRBV11-2,TGTGCCAGCAGCTTAGTCTCTCCCGGGCGGGATGGCTACACCTTC,CASSLVSPGRDGYTF
TRBJ1-1,TRBD1,.,TRBV5-1,TGCGCCAGCAGCTCCGGACAGGTTAACACTGAAGCTTTCTTT,CASSSGQVNTEAFF
TRBJ1-1,.,.,TRBV11-2,TGTGCCAGCAGCCCCGGAGGGGCTCTGAACACTGAAGCTTTCTTT,CASSPGGALNTEAFF
TRBJ1-3,.,.,TRBV29-1,TGCAGCGTTGAATCAGGGGTTGGAAACACCATATATTTT,CSVESGVGNTIYF
TRBJ1-2,TRBD1,.,TRBV28,TGTGCCAGCAGTTTGGGACAGGGGAAGGGCTACACCTTC,CASSLGQGKGYTF